The source of this TCR beta chain is a study of naive and memory T cell subsets. Findings of the study overall: Far more TCRs reportedly came from tuberculin skin test site biopsies. Potentially, T cell activation and differentiation skew this RNA-based measurement.

This clonotype was seen many times. What it binds is not known. Germline V gene sequence: CDR1 DFQATT, CDR2 SNEGSKA (reference sequence). The trim removed 7 bases at V and 10 bases at J, leaving 10 bases unmatched. The CDR3 is made up of 14 amino acids. Treatment here: skin biopsy from PPD injection site in Mantoux-positive individual. The library had UMIs added by 3' ligation of an oligonucleotide to TCR cDNA. Individuals with a positive Mantoux test gave biopsies from PPD-injected skin. Amplification of ligated cDNA took four PCR rounds with SP2 and nested alpha and beta constant primers. MiXCR was run by TCRdb on the UMI-ligation and nested PCR reads, yielding one entry per CDR3 protein. The sample shows under 25,000 distinct CDR3 sequences, 6% of them seen only once.

Sample: skin, taken from a tuberculin skin test site. The V and J genes are TRBV20-1 and TRBJ2-1; 13 positions agree with TRBD2. This clonotype was obtained from an adult in good health. CDR3 amino acids: CSVRMGLAGREQFF. The CDR3 DNA sequence: TGCAGTGTTCGAATGGGACTAGCGGGGCGGGAGCAGTTCTTC.